This record looks at one TCR beta chain sequence and its context. This record belongs to a study of blood T cell repertoires in COVID-19. Across the whole study: Recovery meant two consecutive negative NP/OP PCR tests, professional clearance, or resolved symptoms.

Some clones are missing from TCRdb's copy, which holds only in-frame ones; the method was immunoSEQ multiplex PCR. The sample includes about 190,000 clones, more than 85% of them seen just once. The CDR3 loop spans 18 amino acids. The V gene's germline CDR1 is SGHRS and CDR2 YFSETQ. V lost 0 bases to trimming and J lost 9 bases; unmatched junction nucleotides: 9. The source is a woman between 40 and 55 years old in a cohort exposed to, infected with or recovered from COVID-19 (not recorded which). The sequenced sample was PBMCs or T cells enriched from blood (not recorded which). The chain combines TRBV5-1 with TRBJ2-1; 16 positions agree with TRBD2. The CDR3 nucleotides read TGCGCCAGCAGCTTGGATCCCGGGACTAGCGGGGGGGCAGGTGAGCAGTTCTTC. Protein sequence: CASSLDPGTSGGAGEQFF.